These 29 T cell receptor beta chains share one sample of origin, sequenced in a study of blood T cell repertoires in COVID-19. TCRdb's copy holds only in-frame clones and misses some; the assay was immunoSEQ multiplex PCR. Among about 400,000 clones, 86% were seen once, and the ten largest hold roughly 1.4%. Input material: peripheral blood. Receptors were obtained from a woman younger than 45 with active or convalescent COVID-19.

The chain couples TRBV5-1 to TRBJ1-1; no firm D call. This CDR3 region has 14 residues. V lost 5 bases and J 1 base, leaving 12 bases between the germline ends. The V gene's germline CDR1 is SGHRS and CDR2 YFSETQ. This chain's CDR3 is CASRAVLGNTEAFF. The CDR3 DNA is TGCGCCAGCAGGGCTGTTCTAGGGAACACTGAAGCTTTCTTT.

This rearrangement joins TRBV29-1 to TRBJ2-3; 7 bases match TRBD2. The germline gives CDR1 SQVTM, CDR2 ANQGSEA. V lost 6 bases, J lost 1 base, and 7 bases stayed unmatched. This CDR3 is built from 14 residues. CDR3 sequence: CSVDSGLGTDTQYF. CDR3 DNA: TGCAGCGTGGATAGCGGGTTAGGCACAGATACGCAGTATTTT.

This chain links TRBV3-1 (or the pseudogene TRBV3-2) with TRBJ1-4, with 8 bases aligning to TRBD1. Germline CDR1 LGHDT, CDR2 YNNKEL (reference sequence). The CDR3 covers 14 residues. V gave up 4 bases and J gave up 10 bases; unmatched junction bases: 8. The DNA for the CDR3 is TGTGCCAGCAGCCTTGGACAGGGTCGCCGAAAACTGTTTTTT. Its translation is CASSLGQGRRKLFF.

The chain links TRBV9 to TRBJ1-1, with D possibly TRBD1 on 5 matching bases. Trimming removed 3 bases at V and 3 bases at J, with 15 bases between. Looked up from germline, CDR1 is SGDLS and CDR2 is YYNGEE. CDR3 length equals 15 residues. Here the CDR3 reads CASSEGLEGDTEAFF. DNA for the CDR3: TGTGCCAGCAGCGAGGGACTCGAAGGGGACACTGAAGCTTTCTTT.

This sequence joins TRBV7-9 and TRBJ2-5; unclear D gene. V gave up 1 base and J gave up 3 bases, with 6 bases separating them. The V gene's germline CDR1 is SEHNR and CDR2 FQNEAQ (reference sequence). The CDR3 covers 13 residues. As DNA, the CDR3 is TGTGCCAGCAGCTTAGTCCGCGAAGAGACCCAGTACTTC. It encodes CASSLVREETQYF. The complete variable domain, with remaining parts taken from reference TRBV7-9 and TRBJ2-5, reads DTGVSQNPRHKITKRGQNVTFRCDPISEHNRLYWYRQTLGQGPEFLTYFQNEAQLEKSRLLSDRFSAERPKGSFSTLEIQRTEQGDSAMYLCASSLVREETQYFGPGTRLLVL.

The chain carries TRBV9 and TRBJ1-5; TRBD1 matches 10 bases. Germline trimming cut 3 bases from V and 3 bases from J; bases unmatched to any gene: 9. Germline loops: CDR1 SGDLS, CDR2 YYNGEE. The CDR3 has 17 amino acids. The CDR3 sequence: CASSDRPGQGLNQPQHF. For the CDR3, the DNA is TGTGCCAGCAGCGACCGGCCGGGACAGGGGCTCAATCAGCCCCAGCATTTT. The whole variable domain, filled in from reference TRBV9 and TRBJ1-5, reads DSGVTQTPKHLITATGQRVTLRCSPRSGDLSVYWYQQSLDQGLQFLIQYYNGEERAKGNILERFSAQQFPDLHSELNLSSLELGDSALYFCASSDRPGQGLNQPQHFGDGTRLSIL.

The chain carries TRBV23-1 and TRBJ1-6; D uncertain. TRBV23-1 is an ORF for which the function is uncertain. This CDR3 has 15 amino acids. V dropped 6 bases and J dropped 8 bases, with 17 bases sitting between them. This chain's CDR3 is CASRDPPLRYSPLHF. In DNA form, the CDR3 reads TGCGCCAGCAGGGATCCGCCTTTGAGGTATTCACCCCTCCACTTT.

The V gene is TRBV2, the J gene TRBJ2-3; 8 bases map to TRBD2. V lost 0 bases to trimming and J lost 5 bases; unmatched junction nucleotides: 10. Germline assignment: CDR1 SNHLY and CDR2 FYNNEI. The CDR3 length is 17 residues. Here the CDR3 reads CASSEALDGGAGDTQYF. The CDR3 nucleotides are TGTGCCAGCAGTGAAGCGCTTGACGGGGGGGCTGGAGATACGCAGTATTTT. Full variable domain (outside the CDR3, taken from reference TRBV2 and TRBJ2-3): EPEVTQTPSHQVTQMGQEVILRCVPISNHLYFYWYRQILGQKVEFLVSFYNNEISEKSEIFDDQFSVERPDGSNFTLKIRSTKLEDSAMYFCASSEALDGGAGDTQYFGPGTRLTVL.

This clone was picked up one time. This chain joins TRBV4-1 and TRBJ2-3; D perhaps matches TRBD1 (6 bases). Germline V lookup: CDR1 MGHRA, CDR2 YSYEKL. Trimming pared 0 bases from V and 2 bases from J, leaving 9 bases between. The CDR3 extends over 15 amino acids. CDR3 nucleotides: TGCGCCAGCAGCCAAGAACAGGGAACCACAGATACGCAGTATTTT. Its translation: CASSQEQGTTDTQYF.

This sequence joins TRBV2 and TRBJ1-3; TRBD1 matches at 9 bases. Germline trimming cut 1 base from V and 4 bases from J; bases unmatched to any gene: 5. Germline lookup yields CDR1 SNHLY and CDR2 FYNNEI. The length of the CDR3 is 16 residues. The CDR3 reads CASSEGTGVSGNTIYF. The CDR3 region has the DNA TGTGCCAGCAGTGAAGGGACAGGGGTATCCGGAAACACCATATATTTT. The full variable domain, completed using reference TRBV2 and TRBJ1-3, is EPEVTQTPSHQVTQMGQEVILRCVPISNHLYFYWYRQILGQKVEFLVSFYNNEISEKSEIFDDQFSVERPDGSNFTLKIRSTKLEDSAMYFCASSEGTGVSGNTIYFGEGSWLTVV.

This clone was detected only once. This sequence joins TRBV6-5 and TRBJ2-5, with TRBD2 as a possible D gene (6 bases). V gave up 7 bases and J gave up 2 bases, with 11 bases separating them. CDR1 and CDR2 (germline): MNHEY, SVGAGI. CDR3 length: 13 residues. CDR3 region: CASTAGGQETQYF. The DNA for the CDR3 is TGTGCCAGCACTGCCGGGGGTCAAGAGACCCAGTACTTC.

This chain connects TRBV4-1 to TRBJ1-1; 9 nucleotides align to TRBD1. V lost 3 bases and J lost 7; bases outside the gene matches: 6. Germline CDR1 and CDR2: MGHRA and YSYEKL. The CDR3 covers 14 residues. CDR3 sequence (DNA): TGCGCCAGCAGCCATGGGACAGGGCTGGGTGAAGCTTTCTTT. This encodes CASSHGTGLGEAFF.

This chain connects TRBV5-1 to TRBJ2-7; weak D call: TRBD2 (5 bases). The CDR3 is 15 residues long. Germline lookup yields CDR1 SGHRS and CDR2 YFSETQ. V gave up 0 bases and J gave up 7 bases, with 17 bases separating them. CDR3 nucleotide sequence: TGCGCCAGCAGCTTGGTTGCCACACTAGGCAGTGAGCAGTACTTC. It codes for CASSLVATLGSEQYF.

The chain links TRBV6-5 to TRBJ1-1, with TRBD1 identical over 7 bases. The CDR3 loop spans 15 amino acids. From germline, CDR1 is MNHEY and CDR2 SVGAGI. CDR3 coding DNA: TGTGGCCCTCGGGGGCAGGGGGGACTGGTGACTGAAGCTTTCTTT. Protein product: CGPRGQGGLVTEAFF.

The chain uses TRBV7-2 and TRBJ2-1; 13 bases fit TRBD2. There are 14 residues in the CDR3. The germline CDR1 and CDR2 sequences are SGHTA and FQGNSA. The V segment lost 4 bases and the J segment 9 bases; nucleotides outside the gene matches: 3. The CDR3 DNA reads TGTGCCAGCAGCTATGGGACTAGCGGGACTGAGCAGTTCTTC. Protein product: CASSYGTSGTEQFF.

This clone appeared a single time. The V and J genes are TRBV7-2 and TRBJ2-7, with TRBD1 matching over 7 bases. V trimming: 4 bases; J trimming: 2 bases; junction bases outside the gene matches: 5. The CDR3 is 14 residues long. CDR1 SGHTA and CDR2 FQGNSA come from the germline V gene. The CDR3 region is CASSSGQAAYEQYF. The CDR3 DNA reads TGTGCCAGCAGCTCCGGACAGGCCGCCTACGAGCAGTACTTC.

The chain joins TRBV5-1 to TRBJ2-7; D possibly corresponds to TRBD1 (5 bases). V was pared by 5 bases and J by 4 bases, with 16 bases between. The V gene's germline CDR1 is SGHRS and CDR2 YFSETQ. This CDR3 is built from 14 residues. CDR3 sequence reads: CASRPDITLYEQYF. CDR3 DNA: TGCGCCAGCAGGCCGGACATCACCCTATACGAGCAGTACTTC.

The V and J genes are TRBV2 and TRBJ2-2; TRBD1 is a possible D gene (5 bases). The CDR3 consists of 13 residues. CDR1 SNHLY and CDR2 FYNNEI come from the germline V gene. The V end was cut by 7 bases, the J end by 7 bases, with 13 bases between. CDR3 sequence (DNA): TGTGCCAGCATGGGGCCCTACGGCGGGGAGCTGTTTTTT. Amino acid sequence: CASMGPYGGELFF.

The gene calls are TRBV3-1 (or the pseudogene TRBV3-2) and TRBJ1-3, with D hard to call. In germline, CDR1 is LGHDT, CDR2 YNNKEL (reference sequence). The CDR3 spans 15 residues. V gave up 4 bases and J gave up 0 bases, with 10 bases separating them. The CDR3 DNA reads TGTGCCAGCAGCCGCGACGCGGCCTCTGGAAACACCATATATTTT. Protein product: CASSRDAASGNTIYF.

The rearrangement uses TRBV19 and TRBJ1-5, with D possibly matching TRBD1 (6 bases). Germline CDR1 LNHDA, CDR2 SQIVND (reference sequence). Trimming took 4 bases from V and 3 from J, leaving 16 bases between them. The CDR3 is made up of 16 amino acids. The CDR3 region has the DNA TGTGCCAGTAGTACTACAGGGTATGGGGCCAATCAGCCCCAGCATTTT. Its protein is CASSTTGYGANQPQHF.

V gene TRBV3-1 (or the pseudogene TRBV3-2) combines with J gene TRBJ1-6, with 8 bases lining up with TRBD1. The germline gives CDR1 LGHDT, CDR2 YNNKEL (reference sequence). The CDR3 has 15 residues. Trimming at V came to 0 bases and at J to 8 bases, leaving 3 bases not matched to a gene. The CDR3 loop is CASSQETGAYSPLHF. CDR3 DNA: TGTGCCAGCAGCCAAGAGACAGGGGCGTATTCACCCCTCCACTTT.

The chain couples TRBV5-6 to TRBJ1-1, with D possibly TRBD1 on 6 matching bases. Between the trimmed V and J ends, which lost 4 bases and 1 base, there was a span of 11 bases. The CDR3 sequence is 14 residues long. CDR1 and CDR2 (germline): SGHDT, YYEEEE. CDR3 sequence reads: CASSDLGGNTEAFF. Written as DNA, the CDR3 is TGTGCCAGCAGCGATTTAGGGGGGAACACTGAAGCTTTCTTT. Together with reference TRBV5-6 and TRBJ1-1, the CDR3 gives the full variable domain: DAGVTQSPTHLIKTRGQQVTLRCSPKSGHDTVSWYQQALGQGPQFIFQYYEEEERQRGNFPDRFSGHQFPNYSSELNVNALLLGDSALYLCASSDLGGNTEAFFGQGTRLTVV.

This sequence joins TRBV19 and TRBJ1-5; 7 bases agree with TRBD1. Germline trimming cut 7 bases from V and 6 bases from J; bases unmatched to any gene: 9. The CDR3 has 14 residues. Germline V gives CDR1 LNHDA, CDR2 SQIVND (reference sequence). This CDR3 is CASNSDREGQPQHF. In DNA, the CDR3 is TGTGCCAGTAACTCAGACAGGGAAGGTCAGCCCCAGCATTTT.

The chain joins TRBV7-9 to TRBJ2-1; D is possibly TRBD2 (6 bases). V lost 0 bases, J lost 8 bases, and 11 bases lay in between. This CDR3 has 14 amino acids. CDR1 and CDR2 (germline): SEHNR, FQNEAQ (reference sequence). CDR3 in DNA: TGTGCCAGCAGCTTAGCAATTCCTAGCGATGAGCAGTTCTTC. Protein: CASSLAIPSDEQFF.

CDR3 DNA sequence: TGTGCCAGCAGCAAGGACAGGCTATATGGCTACACCTTC. As protein: CASSKDRLYGYTF. V usage is TRBV27 and J usage is TRBJ1-2, with 7 bases aligning to TRBD1. The germline gives CDR1 MNHEY, CDR2 SMNVEV (reference sequence). The CDR3 runs 13 residues. Losses at the gene ends were 6 bases for V and 5 bases for J; bases not matched to a gene: 6.

The chain links TRBV4-1 to TRBJ2-2; TRBD1 agrees at 8 bases. Germline CDR1 is MGHRA and CDR2 is YSYEKL. The length of the CDR3 is 17 residues. V shed 1 base and J 3 bases; nucleotides not matched to a gene: 7. The CDR3 sequence is CASSQVATGVYTGELFF. In nucleotides, the CDR3 is TGCGCCAGCAGCCAAGTTGCGACAGGGGTGTACACCGGGGAGCTGTTTTTT.

The chain's CDR3 is CASSFSTGGTYEQYF. In DNA form, the CDR3 reads TGTGCCAGCAGCTTCAGCACAGGGGGCACTTACGAGCAGTACTTC. The chain couples TRBV7-6 to TRBJ2-7; TRBD1 matches 9 bases. Germline V gene lookup returns CDR1 SGHVS and CDR2 FNYEAQ. The junction had 7 bases not matched to a gene; V was cut back by 3 bases and J by 4 bases. This CDR3 is built from 15 residues.

The chain is built from TRBV6-2 or TRBV6-3 and TRBJ1-4; D might be TRBD1 (5 bases). CDR1 and CDR2 (germline): MNHEY, SVGEGT. The V gene lost 7 bases and the J gene lost 7 bases, with 16 bases spanning the gap. CDR3 length equals 14 residues. The CDR3 here is CASTPGRTGEKLFF. The CDR3 DNA is TGTGCCAGCACCCCAGGGCGGACTGGTGAAAAACTGTTTTTT.

V usage is TRBV6-5 and J usage is TRBJ1-2; D call uncertain. Germline CDR1 reads MNHEY; CDR2 reads SVGAGI. The CDR3 consists of 12 residues. Trimming removed 7 bases from V and 2 bases from J, with 8 bases in between. The CDR3 protein is CASIHKNYGYTF. The CDR3 bases are TGTGCCAGCATACACAAGAACTATGGCTACACCTTC.